This is a list of T cell receptor beta chains from one sample in a study of cytomegalovirus exposure and HLA in healthy donors. The repertoire was sequenced with immunoSEQ multiplex PCR; TCRdb's copy has only in-frame clones and lacks some. The table records around 150,000 clones, roughly nine tenths of them present only once. The sequenced material came from PBMCs. The receptors come from a woman aged 25 to 39 in good health and CMV-seronegative. Each CDR3 is given with its conserved first and last residue. A D gene is named only where the DNA matches it firmly. Only part of the rows carry a size: once, few, many, or a class if the clone is expanded.

j_gene | d_gene | abundance | v_gene | CDR3aa | CDR3nt
TRBJ2-5 | TRBD2 | once | TRBV29-1 | CSVVGGEGETQYF | TGCAGCGTTGTGGGGGGGGAGGGAGAGACCCAGTACTTC
TRBJ1-2 | TRBD1 | - | TRBV5-1 | CASSLGQGAVGYTF | TGCGCCAGCAGCCTGGGACAGGGGGCTGTTGGCTACACCTTC
TRBJ1-3 | - | - | TRBV4-1 | CASSQGLGNTIYF | TGCGCCAGCAGCCAGGGGCTCGGAAACACCATATATTTT
TRBJ2-5 | TRBD2 | - | TRBV27 | CASSSRTSAGGETQYF | TGTGCCAGCAGTTCTCGGACTAGCGCAGGGGGAGAGACCCAGTACTTC
TRBJ1-5 | - | few | TRBV2 | CASSAFRQPTQGPQHF | TGTGCCAGCAGTGCCTTTAGACAGCCTACTCAGGGGCCCCAGCATTTT
TRBJ2-7 | TRBD1 | - | TRBV5-1 | CASSLDLARDRAYEQYF | TGCGCCAGCAGCTTGGATTTAGCGCGGGACAGGGCCTACGAGCAGTACTTC
TRBJ1-1 | - | - | TRBV6-6 | CASSPRVNTEAFF | TGTGCCAGCAGTCCCCGAGTGAACACTGAAGCTTTCTTT
TRBJ2-2 | TRBD2 | - | TRBV27 | CASSTTSGSYIAPGELFF | TGTGCCAGCAGTACTACTAGCGGGAGTTATATAGCTCCCGGGGAGCTGTTTTTT
TRBJ1-2 | - | - | TRBV5-6 | CASSGGDSGYNGYTF | TGTGCCAGCAGCGGGGGCGATTCGGGGTATAATGGCTACACCTTC
TRBJ2-7 | - | - | TRBV19 | CASSFLDRTRGYEQYF | TGTGCCAGTAGTTTTCTCGACCGTACTCGGGGCTACGAGCAGTACTTC
TRBJ2-1 | - | - | TRBV27 | CASSPLGRLASNNEQFF | TGTGCCAGCAGTCCCCTCGGAAGGCTAGCGAGTAACAATGAGCAGTTCTTC
TRBJ2-7 | - | - | TRBV7-2 | CASSVRQVYEQYF | TGTGCCAGCAGCGTCCGACAGGTCTACGAGCAGTACTTC
TRBJ2-2 | TRBD1 | - | TRBV15 | CATSKDRGSTTNTGELFF | TGTGCCACCAGCAAGGACAGGGGGTCTACTACGAACACCGGGGAGCTGTTTTTT
TRBJ2-7 | TRBD1 | - | TRBV27 | CASGTRQGAAYEQYF | TGTGCCAGCGGAACTAGACAGGGGGCTGCCTACGAGCAGTACTTC
TRBJ2-7 | - | - | TRBV5-4 | CASSLSGAYEQYF | TGTGCCAGCAGCTTGTCGGGGGCCTACGAGCAGTACTTC
TRBJ1-5 | TRBD1 | once | TRBV2 | CASSEDAGGNNQPQHF | TGTGCCAGCAGTGAAGACGCAGGGGGCAACAATCAGCCCCAGCATTTT
TRBJ1-4 | - | - | TRBV5-1 | CASSLEGLVNEKLFF | TGCGCCAGCAGCTTGGAGGGACTGGTTAATGAAAAACTGTTTTTT
TRBJ1-1 | - | - | TRBV6-1 | CASSEEVGGGPAAEAFF | TGTGCCAGCAGTGAAGAGGTCGGGGGGGGCCCTGCAGCTGAAGCTTTCTTT
TRBJ2-7 | - | - | TRBV25-1 | CASSELDTDYEQYF | TGTGCCAGCAGTGAACTTGACACGGACTACGAGCAGTACTTC
TRBJ2-7 | TRBD2 | - | TRBV28 | CASSQMGLAGGSYEQYF | TGTGCCAGCAGTCAAATGGGACTAGCGGGAGGCTCCTACGAGCAGTACTTC
TRBJ2-5 | - | - | TRBV7-2 | CASSLGGRYLRETQYF | TGTGCCAGCAGCTTAGGAGGTAGATACCTCCGTGAGACCCAGTACTTC
TRBJ2-1 | TRBD1 | - | TRBV2 | CASMDPTGGHDEQFF | TGTGCCAGCATGGACCCGACAGGGGGTCACGATGAGCAGTTCTTC
TRBJ2-7 | TRBD2 | - | TRBV5-1 | CASSWGLAGGSYEQYF | TGCGCCAGCAGCTGGGGGCTAGCGGGAGGATCCTACGAGCAGTACTTC
TRBJ2-3 | TRBD2 | - | TRBV28 | CASSGTSGRTGTDTQYF | TGTGCCAGCTCCGGGACTAGCGGGAGAACCGGCACAGATACGCAGTATTTT
TRBJ2-7 | TRBD2 | - | TRBV29-1 | CSVWGRGGLAGGFPYEQYF | TGCAGCGTGTGGGGGCGCGGGGGACTAGCGGGAGGGTTCCCCTACGAGCAGTACTTC
TRBJ2-7 | TRBD2 | - | TRBV27 | CASGYGTRKIHEQYF | TGTGCCAGCGGCTATGGGACTAGAAAAATCCACGAGCAGTACTTC
TRBJ2-1 | - | - | TRBV6-1 | CASSEVYRALSNEQFF | TGTGCCAGCAGTGAAGTATACAGGGCACTCTCCAATGAGCAGTTCTTC
TRBJ2-2 | - | - | TRBV13 | CASSQIFGGSNTGELFF | TGTGCCAGCAGCCAAATTTTCGGGGGATCGAACACCGGGGAGCTGTTTTTT